The clone carrying this T cell receptor (beta chain) was seen many times. Its target is unknown. Researchers built TCR beta libraries using quantitative 5'-RACE with molecular barcodes. TCRdb recomputed calls from the 5' RACE reads with MiXCR, one row per CDR3 protein. The sample gives roughly 130,000 distinct CDR3 sequences, around 7% of which show up once; over 9% is in the top ten. This entry comes from a study of CD8 T cells in ankylosing spondylitis. Study-level points and caveats: Enrichment of disease-linked clones was reportedly significant in matched ankylosing spondylitis synovial fluid.

Trimming left V 5 bases short and J 11 bases short, with 18 bases between. Germline V lookup: CDR1 SGHTA, CDR2 FQGNSA. This CDR3 has 14 residues. The material sequenced was blood, either unsorted or a sorted T cell fraction (not recorded which). The V and J genes are TRBV7-2 and TRBJ1-4; a weak D match, TRBD1 (5 bases). This TCR was sampled from a male donor with ankylosing spondylitis or in good health (not recorded which). Written as DNA, the CDR3 is TGTGCCAGCAGCACTGGACCGGGACTTGGGAAACTGTTTTTT. Translated: CASSTGPGLGKLFF.